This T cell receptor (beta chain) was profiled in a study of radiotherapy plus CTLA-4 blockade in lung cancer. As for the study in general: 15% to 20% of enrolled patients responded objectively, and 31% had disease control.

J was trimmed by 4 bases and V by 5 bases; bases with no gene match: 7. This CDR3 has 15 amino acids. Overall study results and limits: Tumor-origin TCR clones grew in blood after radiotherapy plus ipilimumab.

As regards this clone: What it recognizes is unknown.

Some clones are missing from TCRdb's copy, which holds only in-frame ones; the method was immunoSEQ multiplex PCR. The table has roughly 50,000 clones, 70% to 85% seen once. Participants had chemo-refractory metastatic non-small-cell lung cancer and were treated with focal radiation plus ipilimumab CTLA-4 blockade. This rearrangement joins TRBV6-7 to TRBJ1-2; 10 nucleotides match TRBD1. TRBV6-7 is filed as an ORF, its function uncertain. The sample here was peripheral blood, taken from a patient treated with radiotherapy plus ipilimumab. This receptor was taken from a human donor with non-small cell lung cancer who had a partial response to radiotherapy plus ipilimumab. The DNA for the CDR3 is TGTGCCAGCAGTCGCGACAGGGGGCGCCCCTATGGCTACACCTTC. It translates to CASSRDRGRPYGYTF.